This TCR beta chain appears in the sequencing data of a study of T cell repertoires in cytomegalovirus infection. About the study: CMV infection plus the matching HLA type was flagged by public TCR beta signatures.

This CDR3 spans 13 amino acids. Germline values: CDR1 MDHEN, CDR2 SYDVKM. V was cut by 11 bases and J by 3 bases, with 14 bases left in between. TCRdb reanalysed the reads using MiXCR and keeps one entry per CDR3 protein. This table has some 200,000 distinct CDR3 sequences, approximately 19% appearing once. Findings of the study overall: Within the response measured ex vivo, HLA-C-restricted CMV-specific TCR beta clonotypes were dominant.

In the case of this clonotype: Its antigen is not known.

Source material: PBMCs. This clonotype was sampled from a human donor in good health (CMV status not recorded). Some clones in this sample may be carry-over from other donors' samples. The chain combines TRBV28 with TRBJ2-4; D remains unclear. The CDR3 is CAGFGFIKNIQYF. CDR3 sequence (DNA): TGTGCCGGATTCGGCTTCATCAAAAACATTCAGTACTTC.